The sequence of this TCR beta chain was determined in a study of cytomegalovirus exposure and HLA in healthy donors (dated 2017 in TCRdb). In terms of the full investigation: In an earlier analysis of some 610 of the donors, 276 Gb of sequence data and 100 million or so unique TCR beta sequences from about 179 million T cells were reported. All discovery cohort repertoires had been generated on a single sequencing platform. A later analysis re-analyzed previously published TCR beta repertoires from 500 to 700 donors and added high-resolution HLA genotyping to study TCR occurrence patterns. In an earlier analysis of 587 of the donors, high-throughput TCR beta sequencing was used to judge whether each TCR beta V gene segment behaved as functional or pseudogenic. Roughly five DR-DQ haplotypes were handled as single units for association and clustering, since linkage in the cohort was strong. HLA typing included class I and class II loci at four-digit resolution. Along with the roughly 700-subject first cohort, a separate validation cohort of more than 90 different subjects was used. The study aimed to test whether signatures of past pathogen exposure could be identified by cataloging public T cell receptors. To predict cytomegalovirus infection status, the study brought together high-throughput TCR immunosequencing, statistical association of individual TCRs with disease status, and machine learning. Across roughly 420 genotyped donors of the cohort, an average of approximately 240,000 unique TCR beta nucleotide sequences per donor were sequenced, and roughly a sixth of those sequences were non-productive. A later genetic analysis used genome-wide SNP genotypes for about 60% of the roughly 700 donors, treating that subset as a discovery cohort. Typing coverage differed by locus: A, B, C, DRB1 and DQB1 were typed in about 620-640 donors, DQA1 in 500 to 550, DPA1 in approximately 600, and DPB1 in 450 to 490. The later analysis used no new phenotypic data to find candidate immune exposures, relying instead on TCR beta sequences and their occurrence across donors. Among the roughly 390 genotyped donors, about 85% belonged to the genetic ancestry cluster associated with self-reported Caucasian donors. The study used immunosequencing to profile the T cell repertoires of approximately 690 subjects and linked those repertoires to cytomegalovirus serostatus. Donor age, sex, ethnicity and CMV serostatus were collected together with the repertoire data. Around 320 gigabases of sequencing data and roughly 90 million unique TCR sequences were included in an early release covering under 650 HLA-typed donors.

On this clone: Its antigen specificity is not known. Within one base of it there is no much larger clone, and no base qualities were kept.

Beyond this particular receptor, the publication reports: The study listed 164 TCR beta chains as associated with cytomegalovirus. A cluster of highly shared sequence variants was judged likely to be a technical artifact of the sequencing pipeline. In vitro tests confirmed that a few of the cytomegalovirus-associated TCR beta chains recognize cytomegalovirus antigens. At a false discovery rate of 0.05, a later analysis linked approximately 18,000 TCR beta sequences to specific HLA alleles. According to the authors, the approach could potentially be generalized to other disease states and immunological phenotypes. In this cohort, only TCR beta chains were sequenced, and detectable features were limited by the absence of alpha or paired-chain data. In a later analysis, most CMV-associated TCR beta chains were found to appear HLA-restricted, with HLA associations seemingly driven largely by CMV exposure. Several of the top co-occurrence clusters appeared to be linked to parvovirus B19, influenza, CMV and Epstein-Barr virus, according to a later analysis. According to a later genetic analysis, donors in an Asian-associated ancestry cluster had fewer N-insertions in productive TCRs than the approximately 650-donor mean. Fewer than 20 rarely observed V segments, including chromosome 9 orphons, were excluded from the earlier analysis of 550 to 700 of the donors because counts were too low. Linkage disequilibrium might explain the correlated functional status among segregating V segments, but an unknown experimental factor could not be ruled out. An earlier analysis of some 590 of the donors showed that most TCR beta V segments appeared in productive rearrangements either about 87% or about 30% of the time, which broadly matched IMGT annotations. A further reported finding was that TCR beta sequences accurately predicted the HLA-A and HLA-B alleles for most subjects in the first cohort. Sequencing depth was assumed to be roughly uniform across donors in the presence/absence analyses, though that assumption may not hold. In a later analysis, HLA-associated TCR beta chains showed more clonal expansion and lower generation probabilities than non-associated chains that were equally common. The classifier was reported to diagnose cytomegalovirus status with high specificity and sensitivity in both the original cohort and the validation cohort. Most TCR sequences were observed very rarely across donors, whereas some public TCRs were present in many individuals. When HLA alleles, especially DR and DQ, strongly co-occurred, attributing TCR associations to individual alleles was difficult. Because HLA typing was unavailable for some donors at each locus, only the typed subset was used in association tests. Immune exposure information for the cohort was limited to CMV serostatus. The 87-base-pair reads could not distinguish some IMGT-functional V segments, including TRBV6-2 and TRBV6-3, so those segments were excluded. In a later genetic analysis, a missense DCLRE1C variant was associated with V-gene and J-gene trimming of TCR beta chains, and the association was replicated in an independent cohort. In a later analysis, TCR association rates were found to vary across HLA loci, with the most associated TCRs seen for DRB1 alleles and the fewest for HLA-C alleles.

The germline V gene specifies MNHNS as CDR1 and SASEGT as CDR2. Including the terminal cysteine and phenylalanine, the CDR3 comprises 13 residues. Only the CDR3 portion is preserved as DNA: 39 bases, with reading frame beginning at the first base. V is cut by 2 bases and J by 7 bases, and the space between the germline ends is 9 bases. The library was made by the immunoSEQ multiplex PCR assay. A mixture of 60 forward primers for TCR Vbeta segments and 13 reverse primers for TCR Jbeta segments was used in the multiplex PCR. Amplification of the CDR3 region of rearranged TCR beta genes was performed with a multiplex PCR assay on genomic DNA. The amplified TCR beta libraries were sequenced on the Illumina HiSeq System as 87-base-pair reads. Concerning the study's data processing: A later analysis counted approximately 84 million unique TCR beta chains across the 666 repertoires, and 9 million to 14 million of these chains were shared by at least two donors. A nearest-neighbor algorithm error-corrected the raw reads and collapsed the reads into unique sequences, merging closely related sequences to remove PCR and sequencing errors. Alignment of CDR3 sequences to IMGT reference sequences was used to assign V, D and J gene segments. Each retained sequence needed at least a six-nucleotide match to both a V gene segment and a J gene segment. A rearrangement was called productive if the CDR3 had no stop codons and remained in frame with V and J, and every other rearrangement was called non-productive. Following IMGT convention, CDR3 was defined as the stretch from the second conserved V-encoded cysteine to the conserved J-encoded phenylalanine. The earlier analysis of about 610 of the donors excluded sequences that lacked an unambiguous match to a single V gene segment. An earlier analysis of 587 of the donors called V segments functional above 56.7% productive rearrangements and segregating when the between-donor standard deviation exceeded 5%. A statistical classification framework was built for diagnosing cytomegalovirus status from the catalog of TCR beta chain sequences. In a later analysis, V and J genes were assigned by comparing TCR nucleotide sequences against IMGT/GENE-DB human TR gene sequences. Using the TCRdist pipeline, a later analysis assigned CDR3 sequences along with most-parsimonious VDJ recombination scenarios. A later analysis defined each TCR beta chain by its CDR3 amino acid sequence plus V-gene family, and excluded reads lacking a unique V-gene family. In a later analysis, 500 to 700 highly shared, low-generation-probability nucleotide sequences were removed to address suspected cross-contamination and a sequencing artifact. A later analysis calculated a clonal expansion index for each public chain from normalized within-repertoire ranks of inferred template counts. Generation probabilities in a later analysis came from a VDJ recombination model fitted to out-of-frame rearrangements, and those results were checked against IGoR. A later analysis scored TCR-TCR, TCR-HLA and TCR-CMV co-occurrence with hypergeometric tests, applying a repertoire-size bias correction to TCR pairs. A later analysis estimated false discovery rates by permuting HLA or CMV assignments 20 times. A later analysis grouped co-occurring TCRs with DBSCAN, adding TCRdist sequence similarity when clustering within HLA-allele-positive subsets. Repertoires with fewer than 30,000 or more than 120,000 public chains were left out of co-occurrence clustering, as were about 5 repertoires with anomalous nucleotide sharing. As stored in TCRdb, this immuneACCESS dataset retains in-frame rearrangements with V and J assigned. A fraction of the clones does not appear; measured against another copy, unresolved V genes explain less than half of the discrepancy, and the remainder lacks a known reason. The V and J calls and clone size come from that table; D and trimming were worked out from the DNA. This sample gives about 150,000 clones in total; approximately 80% of them show up just once. The ten largest clones represent 3% to 4.5% of the sample.

The cohort was made up of around 720 healthy bone marrow donors. All cohort members were sampled while nominally healthy, although unrecorded immune exposures were likely present. The donor was CMV seronegative and belonged to the group of roughly 330 seronegative cohort members. A peripheral blood sample was collected from each donor, and TCR beta sequencing was performed on peripheral blood mononuclear cells. The Qiagen DNeasy Blood Extraction Kit was used to extract genomic DNA from the blood cell samples. The sample taken for sequencing was PBMCs. This TCR derives from a male donor in good health and CMV-seronegative. The chain employs TRBV6-1 and TRBJ2-1; no D gene can be assigned with confidence. This receptor has the CDR3 CASSEPVKNEQFF. The nucleotides read TGTGCCAGCAGTGAACCGGTGAAAAATGAGCAGTTCTTC.